In its sample, the clone carrying this T cell receptor beta chain is medium-sized (0.01 to 0.1%). Its cognate antigen is unknown. Germline assignment: CDR1 MNHEY and CDR2 SVGEGT. With 7 bases removed from V and 0 bases from J, the gap between germline ends came to 16 bases. The CDR3 extends over 17 amino acids. TRB rearrangements spanning V, D and J were amplified using mixed TRB-A/B primers. TCRdb used MiXCR to reprocess the multiplex PCR reads, holding one entry per CDR3 protein. The profile shows some 6,000 distinct CDR3 sequences, 21% of them singletons. Amplification of TCR beta used genomic DNA extracted from peripheral blood. These data come from a study of T cell repertoires in aging, cancer and after chemotherapy. Whole-study results and caveats: Median generation probability rose over the chemotherapy interval in each cancer cohort, suggesting rebound thymic output. Lymphoid organ infiltration in hematological cancer patients may impair thymic emigration or peripheral T cell expansion. In healthy donors, age-related TCR diversity loss mainly reflected lost richness.

This TCR was sampled from a human donor with a blood cancer. Source material: blood. The chain uses TRBV6-2 or TRBV6-3 and TRBJ2-6; unclear D gene. The CDR3 coding sequence is TGTGCCAGCACCCCCGTACTATATTCCTCTGGGGCCAACGTCCTGACTTTC. Its protein is CASTPVLYSSGANVLTF.